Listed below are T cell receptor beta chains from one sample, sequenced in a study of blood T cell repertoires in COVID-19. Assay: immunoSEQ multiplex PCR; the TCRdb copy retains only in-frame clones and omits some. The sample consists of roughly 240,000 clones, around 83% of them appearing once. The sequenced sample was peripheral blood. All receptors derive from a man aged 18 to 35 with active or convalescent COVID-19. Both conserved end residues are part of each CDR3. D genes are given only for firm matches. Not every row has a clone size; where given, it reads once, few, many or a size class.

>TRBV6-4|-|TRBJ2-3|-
TGTGCCAGCAGTAGCGGGAGCACAGATACGCAGTATTTT
CASSSGSTDTQYF
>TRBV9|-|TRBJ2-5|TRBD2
TGTGCCAGCAGCGCAGGGACTAGCGGTACTCAAGAGACCCAGTACTTC
CASSAGTSGTQETQYF
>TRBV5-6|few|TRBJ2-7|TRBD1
TGTGCCAGCAGCCCTCAGGGGGATGAGTACGAGCAGTACTTC
CASSPQGDEYEQYF
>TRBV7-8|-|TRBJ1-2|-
TGTGCCAGCAGCTATCAGACTCGTTTTGGCTACACCTTC
CASSYQTRFGYTF
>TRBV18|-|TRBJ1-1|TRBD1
TGTGCCAGCTCATCACAGGGGGTATCTCCCGAAGCTTTCTTT
CASSSQGVSPEAFF
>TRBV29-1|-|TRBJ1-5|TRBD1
TGCAGCGTTGCTAGGGACAGAAATCAGCCCCAGCATTTT
CSVARDRNQPQHF
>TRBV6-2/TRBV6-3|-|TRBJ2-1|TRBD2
TGTGCCAGCAGTTACTTTCGGGAGGCGGGTGAGCAGTTCTTC
CASSYFREAGEQFF
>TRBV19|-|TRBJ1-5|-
TGTGCCAGTAGTTTCCAGACAGGTCGTCAGCCCCAGCATTTT
CASSFQTGRQPQHF
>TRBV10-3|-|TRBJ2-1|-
TGTGCCATCAGCCCCAGGGGTGGGAACAATGAGCAGTTCTTC
CAISPRGGNNEQFF
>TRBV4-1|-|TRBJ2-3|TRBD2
TGCGCCAGCAGCCCCGCCGGGACTACCCTTAGCACAGATACGCAGTATTTT
CASSPAGTTLSTDTQYF
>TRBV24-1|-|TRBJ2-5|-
TGTGCCACCAGGAAGATCTACCCCCAAGAGACCCAGTACTTC
CATRKIYPQETQYF
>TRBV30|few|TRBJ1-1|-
TGTGCTTTGCAGCGGGGAGGAACTGAAGCTTTCTTT
CALQRGGTEAFF
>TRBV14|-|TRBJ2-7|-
TGTGCCAGCAGCCCGACAGCCTACGAGCAGTACTTC
CASSPTAYEQYF
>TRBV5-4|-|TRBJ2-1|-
TGTGCCAGCAGCCCGACAGGGAGGTCCAATGAGCAGTTCTTC
CASSPTGRSNEQFF
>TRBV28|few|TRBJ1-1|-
TGTGCCAGCAGTTACTTAGTGACTGAAGCTTTCTTT
CASSYLVTEAFF
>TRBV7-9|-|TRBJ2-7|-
TGTGCCAGCAGCGTTACTGGGGAGAAGCAGTACTTC
CASSVTGEKQYF
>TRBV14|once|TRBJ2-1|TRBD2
TGTGCCAGCAGCCAAGGGAGGCTAGCGGGTCGGAATGAGCAGTTCTTC
CASSQGRLAGRNEQFF
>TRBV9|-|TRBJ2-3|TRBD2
TGTGCCAGCAGCCCAGGACTAGAAGGGAGCACAGATACGCAGTATTTT
CASSPGLEGSTDTQYF
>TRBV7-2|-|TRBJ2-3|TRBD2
TGTGCCAGCAGCTTAGCCCCAACCGGGGGGGGCACAGATACGCAGTATTTT
CASSLAPTGGGTDTQYF
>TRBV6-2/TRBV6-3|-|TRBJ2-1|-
TGTGCCAGCAGTTACGACGGCAGGGGGGATTACAATGAGCAGTTCTTC
CASSYDGRGDYNEQFF
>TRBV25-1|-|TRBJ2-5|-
TGTGCCAGCAGTACCCGGGACTCCGGTGAGACCCAGTACTTC
CASSTRDSGETQYF
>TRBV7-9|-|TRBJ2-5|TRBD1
TGTGCCAGCAGCTACCTAACAGGGGTGGGAGAGACCCAGTACTTC
CASSYLTGVGETQYF
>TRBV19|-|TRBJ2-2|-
TGTGCCAGTAGTATGCCAGGTTACCGAGGGGAGCTGTTTTTT
CASSMPGYRGELFF
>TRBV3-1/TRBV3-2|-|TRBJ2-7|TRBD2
TGTGCCAGCAGCCCGGGACTAGCGGGAGGCTACGAGCAGTACTTC
CASSPGLAGGYEQYF
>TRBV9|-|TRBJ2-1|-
TGTGCCAGCAGCGTAACTACCTTTGACAATGAGCAGTTCTTC
CASSVTTFDNEQFF
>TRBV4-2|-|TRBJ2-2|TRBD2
TGTGCCAGCAGCCAAGCAGTAGGGAGGGGCACCGGGGAGCTGTTTTTT
CASSQAVGRGTGELFF
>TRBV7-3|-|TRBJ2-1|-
TGTGCCAGCAGCCTCCGAGGGGGAGAGCAGTTCTTC
CASSLRGGEQFF
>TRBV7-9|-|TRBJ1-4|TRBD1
TGTGCCAGCAGCACGGGACAGGGGGCGAAAGAAAAACTGTTTTTT
CASSTGQGAKEKLFF